The rows below give T cell receptor beta chains drawn from one sample of a study of shared clonotypes between healthy human individuals. Sequencing was performed with immunoSEQ multiplex PCR; in TCRdb, only in-frame clones are kept and a portion is missing. Found here are under 1,100,000 clones, approximately 68% of them singletons; the top ten hold over 1.3%. The material sequenced was memory CD4+ T cells sorted from blood. These receptor sequences come from a man between 18 and 29 years old in good health. CDR3s include the opening cysteine and the closing phenylalanine or tryptophan. D genes are given only for firm matches. Size is stated for part of the rows, as once, few or many counts, or as a class when the clone is expanded.

v_gene	d_gene	j_gene	abundance	CDR3aa	CDR3nt
TRBV30	.	TRBJ2-3	.	CAWSKGGTRTDTQYF	TGTGCCTGGAGCAAGGGGGGGACAAGGACAGATACGCAGTATTTT
TRBV5-1	.	TRBJ1-2	many	CASSLIGDYGYTF	TGCGCCAGCAGCTTAATCGGGGACTATGGCTACACCTTC
TRBV7-9	.	TRBJ2-3	.	CASSLSQGGDTQYF	TGTGCCAGCAGCTTAAGCCAGGGCGGAGATACGCAGTATTTT
TRBV28	.	TRBJ2-7	.	CASSLTNGRSEQYF	TGTGCCAGCAGCCTGACCAATGGGAGGAGCGAGCAGTACTTC
TRBV6-1	.	TRBJ1-5	once	CASSLAGTFNQPQHF	TGTGCCAGCAGCCTCGCAGGGACCTTCAATCAGCCCCAGCATTTT
TRBV6-5	.	TRBJ2-7	.	CASSYSSFRGASEQYF	TGTGCCAGCAGTTACTCGAGTTTCCGGGGGGCCTCGGAGCAGTACTTC
TRBV11-3	TRBD2	TRBJ2-1	.	CASSLRGSGSYNEQFF	TGTGCCAGCAGCCTCCGGGGTAGCGGGTCCTACAATGAGCAGTTCTTC
TRBV29-1	TRBD1	TRBJ1-1	.	CSVRTGTGTEAFF	TGCAGCGTTAGGACAGGGACCGGCACTGAAGCTTTCTTT
TRBV11-2	.	TRBJ1-3	.	CASSLRDTIYF	TGTGCCAGCAGCTTAAGAGACACCATATATTTT
TRBV9	TRBD1	TRBJ2-7	.	CASSVTGGAVYEQYF	TGTGCCAGCAGCGTGACAGGGGGGGCAGTCTACGAGCAGTACTTC
TRBV28	TRBD1	TRBJ2-7	.	CASSLTRKGAYSYEQYF	TGTGCCAGCAGTTTAACGCGAAAGGGGGCCTATTCCTACGAGCAGTACTTC
TRBV6-1	TRBD1	TRBJ1-1	.	CASTGQGHTEAFF	TGTGCCAGCACGGGACAGGGACACACTGAAGCTTTCTTT
TRBV7-9	.	TRBJ2-2	.	CASSLATTGELFF	TGTGCCAGCAGCTTGGCTACGACCGGGGAGCTGTTTTTT
TRBV11-2	TRBD1	TRBJ1-2	.	CASSSWEGANGYTF	TGTGCCAGCAGCTCCTGGGAGGGGGCAAATGGCTACACCTTC
TRBV10-3	TRBD2	TRBJ2-3	once	CAILGLAGGDTQYF	TGTGCCATCCTCGGCCTAGCGGGAGGAGATACGCAGTATTTT
TRBV15	.	TRBJ2-1	.	CATSRDGLARNEQFF	TGTGCCACCAGCAGAGATGGGCTAGCGCGGAATGAGCAGTTCTTC
TRBV7-2	TRBD1	TRBJ2-5	once	CASSFGQGMQTQYF	TGTGCCAGCAGCTTCGGACAGGGGATGCAGACCCAGTACTTC
TRBV28	TRBD1	TRBJ1-1	once	CASSLRQGDTEAFF	TGTGCCAGCAGTTTACGACAGGGGGACACTGAAGCTTTCTTT
TRBV7-8	.	TRBJ1-2	.	CASSLRDYGYTF	TGTGCCAGCAGCTTAAGAGACTATGGCTACACCTTC
TRBV5-1	.	TRBJ2-3	.	CASRPTSGADTQYF	TGCGCCAGCAGGCCGACTAGTGGCGCAGATACGCAGTATTTT
TRBV15	.	TRBJ2-4	few	CATSRDWGIAKNIQYF	TGTGCCACCAGCAGAGATTGGGGTATAGCCAAAAACATTCAGTACTTC
TRBV2	.	TRBJ1-5	.	CASSEEVGGNQPQHF	TGTGCCAGCAGTGAAGAGGTAGGAGGCAATCAGCCCCAGCATTTT
TRBV5-1	.	TRBJ1-2	once	CASSLIGGLTEGYTF	TGCGCCAGCAGCTTGATCGGGGGCTTGACGGAGGGCTACACCTTC
TRBV9	.	TRBJ2-6	once	CASSGRSGANVLTF	TGTGCCAGCAGCGGCCGCTCTGGGGCCAACGTCCTGACTTTC
TRBV27	.	TRBJ1-1	.	CASSFSSAGTEAFF	TGTGCCAGCAGTTTCAGTAGCGCCGGCACTGAAGCTTTCTTT
TRBV9	.	TRBJ1-5	once	CASSVDSDSNQPQHF	TGTGCCAGCAGCGTAGACAGCGATAGCAATCAGCCCCAGCATTTT
TRBV6-6	.	TRBJ1-2	few	CASSFDANYGYTF	TGTGCCAGCAGCTTTGATGCTAACTATGGCTACACCTTC
TRBV20-1	TRBD1	TRBJ2-7	.	CSASPGQGKYF	TGCAGTGCTAGCCCGGGACAGGGGAAGTACTTC
TRBV28	.	TRBJ1-2	few	CASTRGTHGDGYTF	TGTGCCAGCACCCGGGGGACCCACGGAGATGGCTACACCTTC
TRBV6-6	TRBD1	TRBJ1-2	.	CASSYRGQGGNYGYTF	TGTGCCAGCAGTTACCGGGGACAGGGGGGGAACTATGGCTACACCTTC
TRBV5-1	.	TRBJ2-2	.	CASSSGADTGELFF	TGCGCCAGCAGCTCCGGGGCCGACACCGGGGAGCTGTTTTTT
TRBV4-1	TRBD1	TRBJ2-1	once	CASSQDDRGLRSTYNEQFF	TGCGCCAGCAGCCAAGACGACAGGGGGTTAAGGAGCACCTACAATGAGCAGTTCTTC
TRBV7-2	.	TRBJ1-1	.	CASSFGGGVTEAFF	TGTGCCAGCAGCTTTGGCGGGGGTGTCACTGAAGCTTTCTTT
TRBV5-6	.	TRBJ1-4	.	CASSPEHGEKLFF	TGTGCCAGCAGCCCCGAGCACGGGGAAAAACTGTTTTTT
TRBV7-9	.	TRBJ1-2	few	CAHGKTYGYTF	TGTGCCCATGGAAAGACCTATGGCTACACCTTC
TRBV9	TRBD1	TRBJ2-5	.	CASSRGQQETQYF	TGTGCCAGCAGCAGGGGACAGCAAGAGACCCAGTACTTC
TRBV30	.	TRBJ1-1	.	CAWIGWTANTEAFF	TGTGCCTGGATAGGGTGGACAGCTAACACTGAAGCTTTCTTT
TRBV13	.	TRBJ1-6	.	CASSLDSNSPLHF	TGTGCCAGCAGCTTGGACTCGAATTCACCCCTCCACTTT
TRBV5-1	TRBD1	TRBJ2-7	.	CASSLGTGGTITYEQYF	TGCGCCAGCAGCTTGGGGACAGGGGGAACCATCACCTACGAGCAGTACTTC
TRBV5-6	.	TRBJ1-2	few	CASSLGPDRNYGYTF	TGTGCCAGCAGCTTGGGACCAGATCGCAACTATGGCTACACCTTC
TRBV28	TRBD1	TRBJ2-3	.	CATRPGQGNTDTQYF	TGTGCCACGCGACCGGGACAGGGGAACACAGATACGCAGTATTTT
TRBV5-1	TRBD1	TRBJ1-1	.	CASSSAQGSTEAFF	TGCGCCAGCAGCAGTGCACAGGGGAGCACTGAAGCTTTCTTT
TRBV29-1	.	TRBJ2-7	.	CSVETGRSYEQYF	TGCAGCGTTGAAACAGGACGCTCCTACGAGCAGTACTTC
TRBV29-1	.	TRBJ2-1	.	CSVSSSYNEQFF	TGCAGCGTTAGCTCTTCCTACAATGAGCAGTTCTTC
TRBV5-6	TRBD1	TRBJ1-2	.	CASSPRQGGFGGYTF	TGTGCCAGCAGCCCCCGACAGGGGGGATTCGGGGGCTACACCTTC
TRBV30	.	TRBJ2-7	.	CAWHPGADYEQYF	TGTGCCTGGCACCCGGGGGCGGACTACGAGCAGTACTTC
TRBV7-2	.	TRBJ1-1	.	CASSPQTGSEAFF	TGTGCCAGCAGCCCCCAAACAGGGAGCGAAGCTTTCTTT
TRBV6-6	.	TRBJ1-6	.	CASSTRDSYNSPLHF	TGTGCCAGCAGTACGCGGGACTCCTATAATTCACCCCTCCACTTT
TRBV11-2	TRBD2	TRBJ2-6	.	CASSLFGAGGPGANVLTF	TGTGCCAGCAGCTTATTCGGAGCGGGAGGGCCAGGGGCCAACGTCCTGACTTTC
TRBV11-2	TRBD2	TRBJ2-1	.	CASSLDERGSSYNEQFF	TGTGCCAGCAGCTTAGATGAGCGGGGAAGCTCCTACAATGAGCAGTTCTTC
TRBV18	.	TRBJ1-3	.	CASSPGSSGNTIYF	TGTGCCAGCTCGCCAGGAAGCTCTGGAAACACCATATATTTT
TRBV5-1	.	TRBJ1-1	.	CASSLEFGGAFF	TGCGCCAGCAGCTTGGAATTCGGCGGGGCTTTCTTT
TRBV7-9	.	TRBJ1-2	.	CASSSGWGSTNYGYTF	TGTGCCAGCAGCTCGGGCTGGGGCAGTACTAACTATGGCTACACCTTC